Included here is one T cell receptor (beta chain) sequence, with context. Its antigen is still unknown. RNA transcripts served as template for amplifying TCR beta CDR3 sequences. RT-PCR was first run with HTBI primers, then multiplex PCR in a second round. Each CDR3 protein gets one entry after TCRdb re-called the multiplex PCR reads with MiXCR. The data show 150,000 to 200,000 distinct CDR3 sequences, about two fifths seen once. This specimen comes from a study of Graves' ophthalmopathy and Graves' hyperthyroidism. Findings and limits, study-wide: Blood repertoires reportedly contained most expanded thyroid clonotypes above 0.001 frequency.

Germline CDR1 and CDR2: SGHVS and FQNEAQ. This CDR3 has 12 residues. V was clipped by 1 base and J by 7 bases, with 8 bases between them. The V and J genes are TRBV7-8 and TRBJ2-7; D not resolved. This sequence originates from a man aged 25-45 years with Graves' ophthalmopathy. The sample consisted of peripheral blood. This CDR3 is CASSLGPTEQYF. The CDR3 bases are TGTGCCAGCAGCTTAGGGCCGACTGAGCAGTACTTC. Full variable domain (missing parts from reference TRBV7-8 and TRBJ2-7): GAGVSQSPRYKVAKRGQDVALRCDPISGHVSLFWYQQALGQGPEFLTYFQNEAQLDKSGLPSDRFFAERPEGSVSTLKIQRTQQEDSAVYLCASSLGPTEQYFGPGTRLTVT.